Listed below are T cell receptor beta chains from one sample, sequenced in a study of blood T cell repertoires in COVID-19. TCRdb's table, derived via immunoSEQ multiplex PCR, lists solely in-frame clones and lacks some. The sample records some 700,000 clones, more than 80% being singletons. Sequenced sample: peripheral blood. These receptors were taken from a woman younger than 30 with acute or convalescent COVID-19. Each CDR3 is given with its conserved first and last residue. A D gene is named only where the DNA matches it firmly. Only some rows state a clone size, as once, few, many or a class for expanded clones.

CDR3 length,V gene,J gene,D gene,clone size,CDR3 protein,CDR3 DNA
15,TRBV11-1,TRBJ2-3,TRBD2,once,CASSHPQRGLDTQYF,TGTGCCAGCAGCCACCCCCAGCGGGGGTTAGATACGCAGTATTTT
14,TRBV5-6,TRBJ1-1,.,few,CASSFEVGNTEAFF,TGTGCCAGCAGCTTCGAAGTCGGGAACACTGAAGCTTTCTTT
17,TRBV5-1,TRBJ1-2,TRBD1,.,CASSSIPPPGQGGGYTF,TGCGCCAGCAGCTCCATACCCCCTCCGGGACAGGGTGGCGGCTACACCTTC
16,TRBV7-9,TRBJ1-1,TRBD1,.,CASSPGQGGGGTEAFF,TGTGCCAGCAGCCCCGGACAGGGTGGGGGTGGCACTGAAGCTTTCTTT
14,TRBV6-2/TRBV6-3,TRBJ2-7,.,.,CASSKRMEGHEQYF,TGTGCCAGCAGTAAAAGAATGGAGGGCCACGAGCAGTACTTC
18,TRBV9,TRBJ2-1,TRBD2,.,CASSAGVAGAPRVNEQFF,TGTGCCAGCAGCGCCGGGGTAGCGGGGGCCCCACGTGTGAATGAGCAGTTCTTC
16,TRBV20-1,TRBJ2-5,TRBD2,once,CSASRLAGGRGETQYF,TGCAGTGCTAGTCGGCTAGCGGGGGGGAGAGGAGAGACCCAGTACTTC
16,TRBV6-9,TRBJ1-6,.,.,CASSYGAQAHNSPLHF,TGTGCCAGCAGTTATGGGGCACAAGCCCATAATTCACCCCTCCACTTT
15,TRBV3-1/TRBV3-2,TRBJ2-7,TRBD1,.,CASSHRGRGLYEQYF,TGTGCCAGCAGCCATCGGGGCAGGGGGCTCTACGAGCAGTACTTC
14,TRBV6-1,TRBJ1-3,.,few,CASSEGGLGNTIYF,TGTGCCAGCAGTGAAGGAGGGCTGGGAAACACCATATATTTT
16,TRBV6-6,TRBJ2-3,.,.,CASSVTGLGVMSTQYF,TGTGCCAGCAGTGTCACAGGGTTAGGAGTTATGAGTACGCAGTATTTT
17,TRBV19,TRBJ2-1,.,.,CASSSSSGDPSYNEQFF,TGTGCCAGTAGTTCGTCATCGGGAGACCCCTCCTACAATGAGCAGTTCTTC
14,TRBV2,TRBJ2-7,TRBD1,.,CASASGTGSDEQYF,TGTGCCAGCGCCTCCGGGACAGGGTCGGACGAGCAGTACTTC
16,TRBV7-4,TRBJ2-7,.,.,CASSFGRGVLLCEQYF,TGTGCCAGCAGCTTTGGAAGGGGTGTGCTTCTGTGCGAGCAGTACTTC
13,TRBV9,TRBJ2-3,TRBD1,.,CASSGPQGATQYF,TGTGCCAGCAGCGGCCCGCAGGGGGCTACGCAGTATTTT
16,TRBV27,TRBJ1-1,TRBD1,.,CASSLLGQDRNTEAFF,TGTGCCAGCAGTCTCCTGGGACAGGATCGAAACACTGAAGCTTTCTTT
13,TRBV6-6,TRBJ1-2,.,.,CAKSQGPNYGYTF,TGTGCCAAATCACAGGGCCCAAACTATGGCTACACCTTC
15,TRBV7-9,TRBJ1-3,TRBD1,once,CASSKQGDSGNTIYF,TGTGCCAGCAGCAAACAGGGGGACTCTGGAAACACCATATATTTT
14,TRBV15,TRBJ1-5,.,few,CATSRDIADQPQHF,TGTGCCACCAGCAGAGATATCGCAGATCAGCCCCAGCATTTT
18,TRBV13,TRBJ2-2,TRBD2,.,CASQGGPLAGGHTGELFF,TGTGCCAGCCAAGGCGGGCCACTAGCGGGGGGACACACCGGGGAGCTGTTTTTT
13,TRBV21-1,TRBJ1-1,.,.,CASSIQENTEAFF,TGTGCCAGCAGCATTCAGGAGAACACTGAAGCTTTCTTT
14,TRBV5-4,TRBJ1-1,TRBD1,.,CASSVPTGFGEAFF,TGTGCCAGCAGCGTCCCGACAGGGTTTGGTGAAGCTTTCTTT
14,TRBV6-5,TRBJ1-5,TRBD1,.,CASRGTGENQPQHF,TGTGCCAGCAGGGGGACAGGGGAGAATCAGCCCCAGCATTTT
14,TRBV5-8,TRBJ2-7,.,.,CASSLLVKGYEQYF,TGTGCCAGCAGCTTGCTGGTGAAGGGGTACGAGCAGTACTTC
13,TRBV6-5,TRBJ1-1,.,once,CASSSERNTEAFF,TGTGCCAGCAGCTCCGAGAGGAACACTGAAGCTTTCTTT
14,TRBV29-1,TRBJ1-2,.,.,CSVDKGEAYYGYTF,TGCAGCGTTGATAAAGGGGAGGCATACTATGGCTACACCTTC
15,TRBV9,TRBJ1-1,TRBD1,few,CASSVVSGGGSEAFF,TGTGCCAGCAGCGTAGTTTCAGGGGGCGGTTCTGAAGCTTTCTTT
14,TRBV5-1,TRBJ1-1,.,.,CASSLGQTGTEAFF,TGCGCCAGCAGCTTGGGACAGACTGGAACTGAAGCTTTCTTT
15,TRBV19,TRBJ1-5,TRBD1,.,CASSTTGVGREPQHF,TGTGCCAGTAGTACGACAGGGGTGGGAAGGGAGCCCCAGCATTTT
13,TRBV19,TRBJ1-2,TRBD1,.,CASKNRGLEGYTF,TGTGCCAGTAAAAACAGGGGTCTAGAAGGCTACACCTTC
14,TRBV6-5,TRBJ1-6,.,.,CASSYLENNSPLHF,TGTGCCAGCAGTTACCTGGAGAATAATTCACCCCTCCACTTT
16,TRBV4-3,TRBJ1-5,.,.,CASSQLQGGGNQPQHF,TGCGCCAGCAGCCAACTACAGGGTGGGGGCAATCAGCCCCAGCATTTT
13,TRBV7-3,TRBJ1-1,.,.,CASSSLPQGEAFF,TGTGCCAGCAGCTCCCTACCCCAGGGTGAAGCTTTCTTT
15,TRBV3-1/TRBV3-2,TRBJ1-4,.,.,CASSHPTGNGEKLFF,TGTGCCAGCAGCCACCCCACAGGGAATGGCGAAAAACTGTTTTTT
16,TRBV2,TRBJ2-1,TRBD2,once,CASSELGTSGDDEQFF,TGTGCCAGCAGTGAATTAGGGACTAGCGGGGACGATGAGCAGTTCTTC
17,TRBV28,TRBJ2-1,.,.,CASSLGIGGLSYNEQFF,TGTGCCAGCAGTTTAGGGATCGGGGGACTGAGCTACAATGAGCAGTTCTTC
13,TRBV7-2,TRBJ1-2,.,.,CASSAQGTYGYTF,TGTGCCAGCAGCGCCCAGGGAACCTATGGCTACACCTTC
14,TRBV27,TRBJ1-5,TRBD1,once,CASGEQGDVQPQHF,TGTGCCAGCGGGGAACAGGGGGACGTTCAGCCCCAGCATTTT
15,TRBV4-2,TRBJ2-7,TRBD1,.,CASSPLFRGPYEQYF,TGTGCCAGCAGCCCCCTGTTCAGGGGGCCCTACGAGCAGTACTTC
13,TRBV6-5,TRBJ2-4,TRBD1,.,CASSYSPGTGQYF,TGTGCCAGCAGTTACTCCCCCGGGACAGGACAGTACTTC
16,TRBV11-3,TRBJ2-2,TRBD1,once,CASSYDRVWGTGELFF,TGTGCCAGCAGCTACGACAGGGTTTGGGGCACCGGGGAGCTGTTTTTT
13,TRBV6-6,TRBJ1-1,TRBD1,.,CASRESQGARAFF,TGTGCCAGCAGAGAATCTCAGGGGGCGCGGGCTTTCTTT
17,TRBV19,TRBJ1-5,.,.,CASSPDGGDLNRQPQHF,TGTGCCAGTAGTCCCGATGGGGGGGACCTCAATCGTCAGCCCCAGCATTTT
12,TRBV9,TRBJ1-2,.,.,CASSPPSFGYTF,TGTGCCAGCAGCCCTCCCTCGTTCGGCTACACCTTC
13,TRBV6-5,TRBJ1-3,TRBD1,.,CAIKDRNLDTIYF,TGTGCCATCAAGGACAGGAATTTAGACACCATATATTTT
16,TRBV24-1,TRBJ2-5,TRBD2,.,CATSDSYFQGGQTQYF,TGTGCCACCAGTGACTCATATTTCCAGGGAGGGCAGACCCAGTACTTC
14,TRBV25-1,TRBJ1-6,.,.,CASRGDNYNSPLHF,TGTGCCAGCAGAGGGGACAACTATAATTCACCCCTCCACTTT
16,TRBV2,TRBJ2-1,.,.,CASSVPASGSVNEQFF,TGTGCCAGCAGTGTTCCCGCGTCAGGGTCAGTAAATGAGCAGTTCTTC